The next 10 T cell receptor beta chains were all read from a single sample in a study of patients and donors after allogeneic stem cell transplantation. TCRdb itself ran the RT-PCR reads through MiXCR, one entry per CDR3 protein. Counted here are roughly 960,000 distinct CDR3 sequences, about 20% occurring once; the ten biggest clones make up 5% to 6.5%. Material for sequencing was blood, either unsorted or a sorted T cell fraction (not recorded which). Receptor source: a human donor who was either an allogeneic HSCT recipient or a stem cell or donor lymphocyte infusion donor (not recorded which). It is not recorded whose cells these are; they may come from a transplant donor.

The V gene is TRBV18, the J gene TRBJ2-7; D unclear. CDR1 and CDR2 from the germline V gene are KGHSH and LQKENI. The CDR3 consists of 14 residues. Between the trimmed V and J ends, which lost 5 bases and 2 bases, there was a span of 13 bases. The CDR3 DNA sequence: TGTGCCAGCTCAGAAGGACGGCAACCCTACGAGCAGTACTTC. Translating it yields CASSEGRQPYEQYF.

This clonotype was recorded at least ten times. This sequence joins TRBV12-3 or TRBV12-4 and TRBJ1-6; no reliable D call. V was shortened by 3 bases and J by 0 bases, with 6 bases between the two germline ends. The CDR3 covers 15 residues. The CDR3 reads CASSFYSSYNSPLHF. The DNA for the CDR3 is TGTGCCAGCAGTTTCTACAGCTCCTATAATTCACCCCTCCACTTT.

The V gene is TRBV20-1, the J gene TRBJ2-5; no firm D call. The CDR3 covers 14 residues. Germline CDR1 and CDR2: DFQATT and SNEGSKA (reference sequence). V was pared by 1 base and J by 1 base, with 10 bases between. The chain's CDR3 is CSARVVSSQETQYF. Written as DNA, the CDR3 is TGCAGTGCTAGAGTAGTGAGTAGCCAAGAGACCCAGTACTTC.

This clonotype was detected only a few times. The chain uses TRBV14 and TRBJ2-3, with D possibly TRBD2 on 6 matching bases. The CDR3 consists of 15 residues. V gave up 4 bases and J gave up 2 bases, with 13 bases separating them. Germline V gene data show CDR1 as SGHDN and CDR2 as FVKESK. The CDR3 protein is CASSRTTGITDTQYF. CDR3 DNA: TGTGCCAGCAGCCGGACTACGGGAATCACAGATACGCAGTATTTT.

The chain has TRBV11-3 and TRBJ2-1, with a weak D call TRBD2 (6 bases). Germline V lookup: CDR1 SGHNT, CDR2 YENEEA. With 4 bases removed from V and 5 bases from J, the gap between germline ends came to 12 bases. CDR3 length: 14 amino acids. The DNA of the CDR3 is TGTGCCAGCAGCTCGGGACTTAATAACAATGAGCAGTTCTTC. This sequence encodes CASSSGLNNNEQFF.

CDR3 DNA sequence: TGTGCCAGCAGTGATAACAGGGTCCCAGATACGCAGTATTTT. Translating gives CASSDNRVPDTQYF. This chain connects TRBV27 to TRBJ2-3; weak D call: TRBD1 (6 bases). CDR3 length equals 14 residues. V shed 5 bases and J shed 4 bases, with 13 bases lying between them. Germline-derived CDR1 and CDR2 are MNHEY and SMNVEV (reference sequence).

The CDR3 region is CASRSRLAGEYEQYF. Written as DNA, the CDR3 is TGTGCCAGCAGATCCAGACTAGCGGGAGAGTACGAGCAGTACTTC. The rearrangement uses TRBV6-1 and TRBJ2-7, with 12 positions matching TRBD2. The CDR3 is 15 residues long. The germline gives CDR1 MNHNS, CDR2 SASEGT. The junction had 7 bases not matched to a gene; V was cut back by 6 bases and J by 4 bases.

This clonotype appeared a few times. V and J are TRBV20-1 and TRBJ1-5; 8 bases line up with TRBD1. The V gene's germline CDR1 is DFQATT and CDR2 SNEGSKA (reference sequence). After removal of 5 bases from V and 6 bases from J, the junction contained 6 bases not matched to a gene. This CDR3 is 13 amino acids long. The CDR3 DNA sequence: TGCAGTGCTCAGACAGGGGTCGGTCAGCCCCAGCATTTT. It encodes CSAQTGVGQPQHF.

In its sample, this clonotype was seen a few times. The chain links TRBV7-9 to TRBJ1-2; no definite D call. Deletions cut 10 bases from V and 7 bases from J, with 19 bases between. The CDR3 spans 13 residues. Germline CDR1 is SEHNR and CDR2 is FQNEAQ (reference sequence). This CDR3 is CATEGLGSVGYTF. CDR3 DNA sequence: TGTGCCACAGAGGGCCTGGGTTCGGTTGGCTACACCTTC.

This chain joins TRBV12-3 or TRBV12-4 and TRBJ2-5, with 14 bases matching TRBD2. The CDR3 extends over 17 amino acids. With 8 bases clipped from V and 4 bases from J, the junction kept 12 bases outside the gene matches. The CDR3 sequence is CASGAELGLAGGETQYF. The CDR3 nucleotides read TGTGCCAGCGGGGCGGAACTTGGACTAGCGGGAGGAGAGACCCAGTACTTC.